The T cell receptor (beta chain) described here comes from a study of identical twins. MiXCR, run by TCRdb on the 5' RACE reads, gives a single entry per CDR3 protein. This repertoire shows 470,000 or so distinct CDR3 sequences, 20% to 25% found once; its top ten account for 2.9%. The CDR3 consists of 15 residues. Germline lookup yields CDR1 SGHTA and CDR2 FQGTGA. V lost 5 bases to trimming and J lost 2 bases; unmatched junction nucleotides: 3. This sample was also put to use in a study of T cells expressing NK-cell markers.

The sequencing sample was made of CD4+ T cells sorted from blood. This rearrangement joins TRBV7-3 to TRBJ2-3, with TRBD2 matching 11 bases. The sequence came from a woman younger than 30 in good health. CDR3: CASSVTSGNTDTQYF. The CDR3 DNA sequence: TGTGCCAGCAGCGTGACTAGCGGGAACACAGATACGCAGTATTTT.